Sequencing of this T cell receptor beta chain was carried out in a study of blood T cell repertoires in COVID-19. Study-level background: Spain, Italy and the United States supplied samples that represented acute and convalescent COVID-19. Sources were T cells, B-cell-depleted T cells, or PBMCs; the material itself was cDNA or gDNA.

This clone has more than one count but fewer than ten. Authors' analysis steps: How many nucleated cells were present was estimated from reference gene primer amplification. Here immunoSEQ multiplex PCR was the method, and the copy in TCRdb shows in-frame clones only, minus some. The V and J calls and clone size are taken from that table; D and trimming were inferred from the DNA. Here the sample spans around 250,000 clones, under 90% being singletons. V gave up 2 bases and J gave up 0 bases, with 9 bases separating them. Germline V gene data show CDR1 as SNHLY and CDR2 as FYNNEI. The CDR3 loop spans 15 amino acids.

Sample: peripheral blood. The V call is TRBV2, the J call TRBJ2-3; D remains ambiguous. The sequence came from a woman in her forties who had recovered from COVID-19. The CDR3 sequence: CASSERGYSTDTQYF. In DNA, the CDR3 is TGTGCCAGCAGTGAACGCGGTTATAGCACAGATACGCAGTATTTT. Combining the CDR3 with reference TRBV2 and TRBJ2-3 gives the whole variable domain EPEVTQTPSHQVTQMGQEVILRCVPISNHLYFYWYRQILGQKVEFLVSFYNNEISEKSEIFDDQFSVERPDGSNFTLKIRSTKLEDSAMYFCASSERGYSTDTQYFGPGTRLTVL.